The rows below give T cell receptor beta chains drawn from one sample of a study of blood T cell repertoires in COVID-19. The table came from immunoSEQ multiplex PCR; TCRdb's copy has only in-frame clones and leaves some out. This sample has 250,000 to 350,000 clones, with 65% to 85% found just once. The sample consisted of peripheral blood. Source of these receptors: a human donor with COVID-19, enrolled during active disease. The donor label of this sample is uncertain. The conserved cysteine and the conserved F or W are not part of the CDR3 here. The D gene is left open where the match is weak.

J: TRBJ1-5
V: TRBV19
D: -
CDR3: ASSRDSNQPQH

J: TRBJ2-2
V: TRBV14
D: TRBD2
CDR3: ASSLRLAGSLTGELF

J: TRBJ2-7
V: TRBV30
D: -
CDR3: AWSGQYEQY

J: TRBJ1-2
V: TRBV19
D: TRBD1
CDR3: ASYRGTYGYT

J: TRBJ2-2
V: TRBV5-4
D: -
CDR3: ASSYYGGTGELF

J: TRBJ1-3
V: TRBV19
D: -
CDR3: ASSMGLTDGNTIY

J: TRBJ2-1
V: TRBV3-1/TRBV3-2
D: TRBD1
CDR3: ASSQPGQATYNEQF

J: TRBJ1-3
V: TRBV30
D: TRBD1
CDR3: AWSNRGLVGNTIY

J: TRBJ2-3
V: TRBV10-3
D: TRBD2
CDR3: AISSSGTTDTQY

J: TRBJ1-2
V: TRBV6-5
D: TRBD1
CDR3: ASSFQGGYGYT

J: TRBJ2-5
V: TRBV28
D: TRBD2
CDR3: ASSFGSVGGPQETQY

J: TRBJ2-6
V: TRBV5-6
D: -
CDR3: ASSPRTSGANVLT

J: TRBJ1-1
V: TRBV7-2
D: -
CDR3: ASSKQLNTEAF

J: TRBJ2-1
V: TRBV7-2
D: -
CDR3: ASSPTGLLLHNEQF

J: TRBJ2-3
V: TRBV27
D: TRBD2
CDR3: ASSLADFTDTQY

J: TRBJ2-1
V: TRBV19
D: TRBD2
CDR3: ASSTSGSIGIEQF

J: TRBJ2-7
V: TRBV3-1/TRBV3-2
D: -
CDR3: ASSQGIFGGEQY

J: TRBJ1-6
V: TRBV28
D: -
CDR3: ASSFAGRGYNSPLH

J: TRBJ1-1
V: TRBV30
D: -
CDR3: AWSVISPNTEAF

J: TRBJ1-1
V: TRBV5-4
D: TRBD1
CDR3: ASSSDRFNTEAF

J: TRBJ2-2
V: TRBV5-1
D: TRBD2
CDR3: ASSLVAGETGELF

J: TRBJ1-1
V: TRBV6-2/TRBV6-3
D: -
CDR3: ASSYRGTPNTEAF

J: TRBJ1-1
V: TRBV19
D: TRBD1
CDR3: ASSIGQGASTEAF

J: TRBJ1-1
V: TRBV7-3
D: -
CDR3: ASSLTHGGTEAF

J: TRBJ1-1
V: TRBV5-6
D: -
CDR3: ASSPVGGETEAF

J: TRBJ2-4
V: TRBV23-1
D: TRBD1
CDR3: ASSLDRGPH

J: TRBJ2-7
V: TRBV9
D: -
CDR3: ASSVDPSYEQY

J: TRBJ1-3
V: TRBV3-1/TRBV3-2
D: -
CDR3: ASSQGRGGNTIY

J: TRBJ2-1
V: TRBV7-6
D: -
CDR3: ASSLSQFRYNEQF

J: TRBJ2-2
V: TRBV7-3
D: -
CDR3: ASRLANTGELF

J: TRBJ2-3
V: TRBV5-1
D: -
CDR3: ASSLTGAETDTQY

J: TRBJ2-7
V: TRBV10-3
D: TRBD1
CDR3: AINSRTGQTYEQY

J: TRBJ2-5
V: TRBV11-2
D: TRBD2
CDR3: ASSLRGSGRDGETQY

J: TRBJ2-4
V: TRBV5-1
D: TRBD2
CDR3: ASSIGLAGEDIQY

J: TRBJ1-2
V: TRBV5-6
D: -
CDR3: ASSPSSNYGYT

J: TRBJ2-3
V: TRBV19
D: TRBD2
CDR3: ASSITGRESTDTQY

J: TRBJ1-1
V: TRBV4-1
D: TRBD1
CDR3: ASSQAGTGIDTEAF

J: TRBJ2-5
V: TRBV7-2
D: TRBD2
CDR3: ASSTGGLAGQETQY

J: TRBJ1-1
V: TRBV11-3
D: -
CDR3: ASSLQEDTEAF

J: TRBJ2-5
V: TRBV15
D: -
CDR3: ATSPRGETQY

J: TRBJ2-7
V: TRBV11-1
D: TRBD2
CDR3: ASSHSGTSYEQY

J: TRBJ1-4
V: TRBV6-7
D: TRBD1
CDR3: ASSPPGQEDEKLF

J: TRBJ2-7
V: TRBV28
D: -
CDR3: ASSSVSYEQY

J: TRBJ2-2
V: TRBV7-2
D: TRBD2
CDR3: ASSSGTSGARGGELF

J: TRBJ2-1
V: TRBV5-4
D: TRBD2
CDR3: ASSFGTSGVNEQF

J: TRBJ2-1
V: TRBV10-3
D: -
CDR3: AISEAEGGYNEQF

J: TRBJ2-2
V: TRBV6-8
D: -
CDR3: ASKRRREGAANTGELF